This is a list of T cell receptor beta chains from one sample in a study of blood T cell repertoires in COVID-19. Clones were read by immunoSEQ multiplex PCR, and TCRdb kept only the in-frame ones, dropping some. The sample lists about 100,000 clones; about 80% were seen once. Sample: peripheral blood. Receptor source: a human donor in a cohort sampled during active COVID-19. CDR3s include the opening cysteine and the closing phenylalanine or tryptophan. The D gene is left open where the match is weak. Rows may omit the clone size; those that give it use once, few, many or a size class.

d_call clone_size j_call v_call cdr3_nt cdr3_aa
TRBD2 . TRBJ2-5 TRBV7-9 TGTGCCAGCAGCCCCACCCGGCGGGGGGGCCGTGAGACCCAGTACTTC CASSPTRRGGRETQYF
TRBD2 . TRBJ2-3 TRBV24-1 TGTGCCACCAGTGGGACTAGCGGGGGCGGTGGCACAGATACGCAGTATTTT CATSGTSGGGGTDTQYF
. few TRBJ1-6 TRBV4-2 TGTGCCAGCAGCCAATATCCGAAGGGGTATAATTCACCCCTCCACTTT CASSQYPKGYNSPLHF
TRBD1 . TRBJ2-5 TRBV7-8 TGTGCCAGCAAAAGGCGAGACAGGGATCGGGAGACCCAGTACTTC CASKRRDRDRETQYF
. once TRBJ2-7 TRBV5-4 TGTGCCAGCAGCACCGACAGCCCTCGGGAGCAGTACTTC CASSTDSPREQYF
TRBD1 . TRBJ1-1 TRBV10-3 TGTGCCATCAGTGGCCAGGCCGGCAGGGGGGCCCCTGAAGCTTTCTTT CAISGQAGRGAPEAFF
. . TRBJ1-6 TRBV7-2 TGTGCCAGCAGCTCGGACAGCAGCAATTCACCCCTCCACTTT CASSSDSSNSPLHF
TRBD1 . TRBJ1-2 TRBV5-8 TGTGCCAGCAGCCCGACAGGGGTGGGCTACACCTTC CASSPTGVGYTF
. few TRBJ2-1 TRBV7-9 TGTGCCAGCAGCTTCTCAGATGAGCAGTTCTTC CASSFSDEQFF
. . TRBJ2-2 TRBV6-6 TGTGCCAGCAGTTACGTTTTCGGCGGGGGGGAGCTGTTTTTT CASSYVFGGGELFF
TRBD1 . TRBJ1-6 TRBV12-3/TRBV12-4 TGTGCCAGTTCACGGACAGGAAATTCACCCCTCCACTTT CASSRTGNSPLHF
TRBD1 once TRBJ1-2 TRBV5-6 TGTGCCAGCAGCGCCACAGGGGGAGTCGACTATGGCTACACCTTC CASSATGGVDYGYTF
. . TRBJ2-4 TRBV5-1 TGCGCCAGCAGCTTGTCTCAGGGGACCCTCGTTAACATTCAGTACTTC CASSLSQGTLVNIQYF
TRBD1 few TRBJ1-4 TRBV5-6 TGTGCCAGCAGCCTATTCCAATACAGGGGATGGGTTGAAAAACTGTTTTTT CASSLFQYRGWVEKLFF
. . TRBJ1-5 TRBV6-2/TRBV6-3 TGTGCCAGCAGTTACGGCGGGCCCCAGCATTTT CASSYGGPQHF
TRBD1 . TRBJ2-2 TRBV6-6 TGTGCCAGCAGATCCGGGACAGGCGGGCCCGGGGAGCTGTTTTTT CASRSGTGGPGELFF
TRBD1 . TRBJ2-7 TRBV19 TGTGCCAGTAAGGGACAGGGGTCGTCCGAGCAGTACTTC CASKGQGSSEQYF
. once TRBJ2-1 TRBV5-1 TGCGCCAGCAGCTTGGCCCCACCCGGGGGTGAGCAGTTCTTC CASSLAPPGGEQFF
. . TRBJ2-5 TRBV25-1 TGTGCCAGCAGTGATTACAGACAGTCAACCCAAGAGACCCAGTACTTC CASSDYRQSTQETQYF
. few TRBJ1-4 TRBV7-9 TGTGCCAGCAGCTTAGGGGGGCGCGTTACTAATGAAAAACTGTTTTTT CASSLGGRVTNEKLFF
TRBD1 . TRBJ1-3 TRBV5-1 TGCGCCAGCAGCTTGGAAGGGGGCCCGAGCTCTGGAAACACCATATATTTT CASSLEGGPSSGNTIYF
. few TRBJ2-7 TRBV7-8 TGTGCCAGCAGCTTAGTTTGGTCGGCCTACGAGCAGTACTTC CASSLVWSAYEQYF
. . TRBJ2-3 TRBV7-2 TGTGCCAGCAGCAAGGACTATGCGGGTTTCCTTTCGAGCACAGATACGCAGTATTTT CASSKDYAGFLSSTDTQYF
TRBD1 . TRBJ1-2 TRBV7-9 TGTGCCAGCAGCCTCGGGACAGCCGTTAACTATGGCTACACCTTC CASSLGTAVNYGYTF
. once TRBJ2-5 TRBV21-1 TGTGCCAGCAGCAAGCCGGGACTAGCATGGGAGACCCAGTACTTC CASSKPGLAWETQYF
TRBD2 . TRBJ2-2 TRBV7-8 TGTGCCAGCAGCTTAAAGGGACTAGCGGGGGGCCCACACAGGGAGCTGTTTTTT CASSLKGLAGGPHRELFF
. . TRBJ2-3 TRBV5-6 TGTGCCAGCAGCTTTGACCCAGCGAGCACAGATACGCAGTATTTT CASSFDPASTDTQYF
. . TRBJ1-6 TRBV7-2 TGTGCCAGCAGCTTAGGGTTTAGTTCACCCCTCCACTTT CASSLGFSSPLHF
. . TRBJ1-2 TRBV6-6 TGTGCCAGCAGTGATCCGGGAGCCCCCTATGGCTACACCTTC CASSDPGAPYGYTF
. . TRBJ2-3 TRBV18 TGTGCCAGCTCACCACTGGAGCGGAATACGCAGTATTTT CASSPLERNTQYF
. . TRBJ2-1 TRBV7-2 TGTGCCAGCAGCTTTTCCGGGGGGCTCAGCTCCTACAATGAGCAGTTCTTC CASSFSGGLSSYNEQFF
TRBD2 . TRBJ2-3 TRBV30 TGTGCCTGGAGCACTACTAGCGGGGGGGCATGGGATACGCAGTATTTT CAWSTTSGGAWDTQYF
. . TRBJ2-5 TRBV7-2 TGTGCCAGCAGCGGGCAGCGGGTGGAGACCCAGTACTTC CASSGQRVETQYF
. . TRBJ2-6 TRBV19 TGTGCCAGTAGTATATTCGGGGGCTCTGGGGCCAACGTCCTGACTTTC CASSIFGGSGANVLTF
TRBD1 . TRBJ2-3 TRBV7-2 TGTGCCAGCAGCCGGGACAGGTCACCCACAGATACGCAGTATTTT CASSRDRSPTDTQYF
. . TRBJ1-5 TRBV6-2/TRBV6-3 TGTGCCAGCAGTGACACAGCTCAGCCCCAGCATTTT CASSDTAQPQHF
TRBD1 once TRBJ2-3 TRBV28 TGTGCCAGCAGTGCCCGACAGGGTACCTCTAGCACAGATACGCAGTATTTT CASSARQGTSSTDTQYF
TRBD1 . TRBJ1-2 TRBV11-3 TGTGCCAGCAGCTATACCGGGACAGGAGCCAACTATGGCTACACCTTC CASSYTGTGANYGYTF
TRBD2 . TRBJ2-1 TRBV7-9 TGTGCCAGCAGCCGACGCGGGACTAGCGGGGGGAATGAGCAGTTCTTC CASSRRGTSGGNEQFF
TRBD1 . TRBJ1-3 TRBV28 TGTGCCAGCAGTCACCGACAGGGTTTGGGGAGTCAGTATGGAAACACCATATATTTT CASSHRQGLGSQYGNTIYF
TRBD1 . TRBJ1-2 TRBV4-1 TGCGCCAGCAGCCAAGAGACAGGGCCCACCTTC CASSQETGPTF
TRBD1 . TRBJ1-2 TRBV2 TGTGCCAGTACGGGACAGGTTCACTATGGCTACACCTTC CASTGQVHYGYTF
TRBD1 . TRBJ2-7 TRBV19 TGTGCCAGTAGTTCGCAGACAGGGGTGAACGAGCAGTACTTC CASSSQTGVNEQYF
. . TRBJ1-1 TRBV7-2 TGTGCCAGCAGCTTAGGGGCGAACACTGAAGCTTTCTTT CASSLGANTEAFF
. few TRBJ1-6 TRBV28 TGTGCCAGCAGTTTACAAGGCGGTGCTTATAATTCACCCCTCCACTTT CASSLQGGAYNSPLHF
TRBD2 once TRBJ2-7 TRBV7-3 TGTGCCAGCAGCTTAGGCGGGGGGCCCTACGAGCAGTACTTC CASSLGGGPYEQYF
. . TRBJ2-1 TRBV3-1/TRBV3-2 TGTGCCAGCAGGGTGGGACCAAGAAGATTAAGCGGGGCGTCAGGGGATGAGCAGTTCTTC CASRVGPRRLSGASGDEQFF
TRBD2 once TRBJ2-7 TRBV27 TGTGCCAGCAGTTTTTGGGTGTGTCTAGCGGGGGCTAGCTCCTACGAGCAGTACTTC CASSFWVCLAGASSYEQYF
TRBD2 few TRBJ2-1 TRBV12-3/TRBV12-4 TGTGCCAGCTGGGCAGGGAGGGGCAATGAGCAGTTCTTC CASWAGRGNEQFF